This T cell receptor beta chain was captured by sequencing in a study of Ad26.COV2.S vaccination and SARS-CoV-2 variants. Across the study: A COV1001 Ad26.COV2.S trial-arm participant provided the sample.

For this clone: Its target is not known.

Study findings and constraints: Placebo and vaccine recipients had non-spike TCR breadth that was similar. Higher spike-specific TCR breadth was found in vaccine recipients than in placebo recipients. An underestimation of total T cell responses may have resulted from the TCR breadth and depth analyses.

The germline V gene has CDR1 SGDLS and CDR2 YYNGEE. CDR3 length: 14 residues. The ends lost 4 bases at V and 3 bases at J; junction bases unmatched: 5. Clones were read by immunoSEQ multiplex PCR, and TCRdb kept only the in-frame ones, dropping some. The repertoire holds 350,000 to 550,000 clones, with approximately 92% as singletons. Treatment reported: some 20 received Ad26.COV2.S at low or high dose, single or two shots; several received placebo; per-sample allocation not given. Collection of samples fell on day 63 after the first vaccine or placebo injection. The receptor's source is a person aged 18-65 years who received the Ad26.COV2.S COVID-19 vaccine or a placebo. The starting material was peripheral blood, obtained in a trial of Ad26.COV2.S vaccine versus placebo. The rearrangement joins TRBV9 to TRBJ2-3, with 7 bases identical to TRBD1. CDR3 sequence reads: CASSQGGRTDTQYF. The DNA for the CDR3 is TGTGCCAGCAGCCAAGGGGGCAGGACAGATACGCAGTATTTT.